This section outlines one T cell receptor (beta chain) sequence together with its context. This entry is derived from a study of T cell responses to AZD1222 COVID-19 vaccine. Study background: Pooling was applied to second doses at about 4 or about 12 weeks.

J was trimmed by 1 base and V by 4 bases; bases with no gene match: 12. The CDR3 spans 19 residues. From germline, CDR1 is SGHRS and CDR2 YFSETQ. TCRdb keeps only in-frame clones here, not all; method: immunoSEQ multiplex PCR. The sample contains about 180,000 clones, around 94% of which appear only once. This specimen was peripheral blood, taken on day 0 of AZD1222 vaccination. This rearrangement joins TRBV5-1 to TRBJ2-1, with TRBD2 matching 12 bases. This TCR was recovered from an adult in good health. As DNA, the CDR3 is TGCGCCAGCAGCCCTAGCGGGAGGGCCATCGAGGTTTCCTACAATGAGCAGTTCTTC. Protein product: CASSPSGRAIEVSYNEQFF. The full variable domain, rest sourced from reference TRBV5-1 and TRBJ2-1, is KAGVTQTPRYLIKTRGQQVTLSCSPISGHRSVSWYQQTPGQGLQFLFEYFSETQRNKGNFPGRFSGRQFSNSRSEMNVSTLELGDSALYLCASSPSGRAIEVSYNEQFFGPGTRLTVL.